The rows below give T cell receptor beta chains drawn from one sample of a study of blood T cell repertoires in COVID-19. Libraries were prepared by immunoSEQ multiplex PCR; TCRdb keeps only in-frame clonotypes and omits some of them. The sample yields 80,000 to 95,000 clones, around 82% seen once. Source material: peripheral blood. The source of these receptors is a human donor in a cohort sampled during active COVID-19. The CDR3 runs from the conserved cysteine through the conserved F or W. A D gene is named only where the DNA matches it firmly. Only some rows state a clone size, as once, few, many or a class for expanded clones.

>once|TRBV3-1/TRBV3-2|NA|TRBJ1-2
TGTGCCAGCAGCCAAGATCGAGCGGGGGGTAACTATGGCTACACCTTC
CASSQDRAGGNYGYTF
>NA|TRBV25-1|NA|TRBJ1-1
TGTGCCAGCAGTGAATATTCGGACACTGAAGCTTTCTTT
CASSEYSDTEAFF
>NA|TRBV5-1|TRBD1|TRBJ1-2
TGCGCCAGCAGCTATACAGGGGGGGACTATGGCTACACCTTC
CASSYTGGDYGYTF
>NA|TRBV20-1|TRBD1|TRBJ1-6
TGCAGTGCCAAGACAGGGCGACTCCACTTT
CSAKTGRLHF
>NA|TRBV11-2|TRBD2|TRBJ2-1
TGTGCCAGCAGCTTAGTTAGGACTAGCGGGCGTTTCAGGGGCAATGAGCAGTTCTTC
CASSLVRTSGRFRGNEQFF
>NA|TRBV30|NA|TRBJ1-4
TGTGCCTGGAGATTCAGGGCTAACCCTAATGAAAAACTGTTTTTT
CAWRFRANPNEKLFF
>NA|TRBV11-2|NA|TRBJ1-2
TGTGCCAGCAGCACAGGGACTGGCTACACCTTC
CASSTGTGYTF
>NA|TRBV19|NA|TRBJ2-2
TGTGCCAGTAGTACCCAGGGGACCACCGGGGAGCTGTTTTTT
CASSTQGTTGELFF
>NA|TRBV2|NA|TRBJ1-1
TGTGCCAGCTCGGGACAATGGAACACTGAAGCTTTCTTT
CASSGQWNTEAFF
>NA|TRBV9|TRBD1|TRBJ1-2
TGTGCCAGCAGCGTAGGGACAGGAGAGGGCTACACCTTC
CASSVGTGEGYTF
>NA|TRBV29-1|NA|TRBJ1-1
TGCAGCGTTGCGCGAGGGGGGAACACTGAAGCTTTCTTT
CSVARGGNTEAFF
>few|TRBV18|NA|TRBJ1-2
TGTGCCAGCTCACCGAACGAGGCGAGCGGCTACACCTTC
CASSPNEASGYTF
>NA|TRBV9|NA|TRBJ2-5
TGTGCCAGCAGCGTAACCCACAGGGACCAAGAGACCCAGTACTTC
CASSVTHRDQETQYF
>NA|TRBV19|NA|TRBJ1-4
TGTGCCAGTAGTGACGCGGACAGATCTAATGAAAAACTGTTTTTT
CASSDADRSNEKLFF
>NA|TRBV30|TRBD1|TRBJ1-5
TGTGCCTGTTCCCTCGGACAGGGAGGACAGCCCCAGCATTTT
CACSLGQGGQPQHF
>NA|TRBV4-2|TRBD1|TRBJ1-5
TGTGCCAGCAGCCTCTTGGGCGACAGGGGATCGGATCAGCCCCAGCATTTT
CASSLLGDRGSDQPQHF
>NA|TRBV29-1|NA|TRBJ1-1
TGCAGCGGGGAGAGGACCGAGGGCACTGAAGCTTTCTTT
CSGERTEGTEAFF
>NA|TRBV5-4|NA|TRBJ1-1
TGTGCCAGCAGCTTGGACAGGTTTGAAGCTTTCTTT
CASSLDRFEAFF
>once|TRBV15|NA|TRBJ1-3
TGTGCCACCAGCAGAGATTTACAATCTGGAAACACCATATATTTT
CATSRDLQSGNTIYF
>NA|TRBV6-2/TRBV6-3|TRBD1|TRBJ1-1
TGTGCCAGCAGTTATGGGGCACGGAGGGGGCAGGCTGAAGCTTTCTTT
CASSYGARRGQAEAFF
>NA|TRBV4-2|TRBD1|TRBJ1-2
TGTGCCAGCAGCCTCACCAGCGGACAGGCCCACTATGGCTACACCTTC
CASSLTSGQAHYGYTF
>NA|TRBV6-5|TRBD1|TRBJ1-2
TGTGCCAGCACCACGGGACAGGGTCGGGACTATGGCTACACCTTC
CASTTGQGRDYGYTF
>NA|TRBV7-9|NA|TRBJ1-2
TGTGCCAGCAGCTTGGCCGTGGATGGCTACACCTTC
CASSLAVDGYTF
>once|TRBV10-3|NA|TRBJ2-5
TGTGCCATCAGTCCGGGAGCCCAAGAGACCCAGTACTTC
CAISPGAQETQYF
>once|TRBV10-1|TRBD1|TRBJ2-2
TGCGCCAGCAGAGCGAGGGGACAGGGGGGCGGGGAGCTGTTTTTT
CASRARGQGGGELFF
>NA|TRBV18|NA|TRBJ1-1
TGTGCCAGCTCACAAGAACAGAAGAACACTGAAGCTTTCTTT
CASSQEQKNTEAFF
>NA|TRBV6-5|NA|TRBJ2-7
TGTGCCAGCAGTTACTCGAGGGACGAGCAGTACTTC
CASSYSRDEQYF
>NA|TRBV5-1|NA|TRBJ2-3
TGCGCCAGCAGCTTGGCGCCCCCCGGTGGAGATACGCAGTATTTT
CASSLAPPGGDTQYF
>once|TRBV12-3/TRBV12-4|NA|TRBJ2-7
TGTGCCAGCAGTTCGAGGTACGAGCAGTACTTC
CASSSRYEQYF
>NA|TRBV7-9|TRBD1|TRBJ1-1
TGTGCCAGCAGCCCTGAGGGACAGAGGAACACTGAAGCTTTCTTT
CASSPEGQRNTEAFF
>NA|TRBV5-1|TRBD1|TRBJ1-2
TGCGCCAGCAGCCCTGGAAGACAGGGGGGGAATGTTGGCTACACCTTC
CASSPGRQGGNVGYTF
>NA|TRBV5-1|NA|TRBJ2-7
TGCGCCAGCGGGGAGAATACCTACGAGCAGTACTTC
CASGENTYEQYF
>few|TRBV4-1|TRBD2|TRBJ2-7
TGCGCCAGCAGCCTATCACTAGCGGGAGGGTACGAGCAGTACTTC
CASSLSLAGGYEQYF
>NA|TRBV11-2|NA|TRBJ2-3
TGTGCCAGCAGCTTAGGATCACACCCCACAGATACGCAGTATTTT
CASSLGSHPTDTQYF
>NA|TRBV9|NA|TRBJ2-1
TGTGCCAGCAGCGTAGTTGGGGACAGTGGCTATGGGGGGAAAGAGCAGTTCTTC
CASSVVGDSGYGGKEQFF
>NA|TRBV11-2|NA|TRBJ1-3
TGTGCCAGCAGCTTCCGTGGGGGGGCTCACTCTGGAAACACCATATATTTT
CASSFRGGAHSGNTIYF
>few|TRBV6-2/TRBV6-3|NA|TRBJ2-7
TGTGCCAGCAGTTACGGCCAAGGGGCCCTAGACGAGCAGTACTTC
CASSYGQGALDEQYF
>NA|TRBV13|NA|TRBJ2-1
TGTGCCAGCAGCTTACTGACGGGGATCTCCTACAATGAGCAGTTCTTC
CASSLLTGISYNEQFF
>NA|TRBV30|TRBD2|TRBJ2-7
TGTGCCTGGAGTGTAGAGGCGGGAGAAGGTTCTAACGAGCAGTACTTC
CAWSVEAGEGSNEQYF
>few|TRBV6-2/TRBV6-3|NA|TRBJ2-5
TGTGCCAGCAGTTCGGGTGGTATGGCGTACCAAGAGACCCAGTACTTC
CASSSGGMAYQETQYF
>NA|TRBV13|TRBD1|TRBJ2-1
TGTGCCAGCAGCTTCGTACCGGGACAGGGGAAGAATGAGCAGTTCTTC
CASSFVPGQGKNEQFF
>NA|TRBV6-2/TRBV6-3|NA|TRBJ1-2
TGTGCCAGCAGTTACGGGGCGCGGAATGGGGGCTACACCTTC
CASSYGARNGGYTF
>NA|TRBV9|TRBD2|TRBJ2-1
TGTGCCAGCAGCGCCGGGACTAGCGGAGAACAGAGCTCCTACAATGAGCAGTTCTTC
CASSAGTSGEQSSYNEQFF
>NA|TRBV29-1|TRBD1|TRBJ1-5
TGCAGCGTTGTAGGGGACAGGGGTCAGCCCCAGCATTTT
CSVVGDRGQPQHF
>NA|TRBV7-9|NA|TRBJ1-4
TGTGCCAGCAGCTTAGTAGCAGGGAATGAAAAACTGTTTTTT
CASSLVAGNEKLFF
>once|TRBV2|NA|TRBJ2-2
TGTGCCAGCAGGCTGACAGACCAGAACACCGGGGAGCTGTTTTTT
CASRLTDQNTGELFF
>NA|TRBV3-1/TRBV3-2|NA|TRBJ1-2
TGTGCCAGCAGCCACAGGGTATACTATGGCTACACCTTC
CASSHRVYYGYTF
>NA|TRBV3-1/TRBV3-2|TRBD2|TRBJ2-7
TGTGCCAGCAGCCAAGATAAGGCTAGCGGGGGACACTCCTACGAGCAGTACTTC
CASSQDKASGGHSYEQYF
>NA|TRBV6-4|NA|TRBJ1-2
TGTGCCAGCAGTCCAGAGGGCTTTAACTATGGCTACACCTTC
CASSPEGFNYGYTF
>NA|TRBV29-1|NA|TRBJ1-2
TGCAGCGTTGAGGGAGACTTTGGAGGCTACACCTTC
CSVEGDFGGYTF